The following is a TCR beta chain sequence with its context. Its target is not known. The data were taken from a study of vaccination and CD4 T cells after COVID-19. General study points: Spike mono-reactivity was found in 304 of 307 vaccine-specific clones from convalescent patients.

Germline V gene lookup returns CDR1 DFQATT and CDR2 SNEGSKA (reference sequence). The CDR3 has 15 amino acids. V shed 1 base, J shed 9 bases, and the junction held 6 bases outside the gene matches. Cultured CD4+ T-cell DNA underwent Oncomine TCR Beta short-read sequencing. Genomic DNA extraction was carried out from cultured CD4+ T cells. TCRdb re-derived calls from the PCR reads in MiXCR, one entry per CDR3 protein. The repertoire holds 7,500 to 8,000 distinct CDR3 sequences, more than 45% seen once, with 32% in the top ten. Documented treatment: approximately 9-day PBMC culture with coronavirus spike peptide pools or control peptides (ViraFEST assay).

The receptor comes from a human donor who had recovered from COVID-19. The V and J genes are TRBV20-1 and TRBJ2-1; 13 nucleotides agree with TRBD2. The material sequenced was CD4+ T cells from blood, cultured in vitro. This chain's CDR3 is CSARAALAGGGEQFF. The CDR3 nucleotides are TGCAGTGCTAGAGCAGCACTAGCGGGAGGGGGTGAGCAGTTCTTC.